One T cell receptor (beta chain) is described in this entry. Sequencing used immunoSEQ multiplex PCR; TCRdb keeps in-frame clones, though not all of them. The top ten hold roughly 15% of the sample, which has fewer than 200,000 clones, roughly 82% seen once. This CDR3 comprises 15 residues. Germline loops: CDR1 MNHEY, CDR2 SMNVEV (reference sequence). V lost 2 bases and J lost 7; bases outside the gene matches: 10. This specimen belongs to a study of blood T cell repertoires in COVID-19. Study-wide background: Nucleic acid was either cDNA or gDNA, and it came from T cells, B-cell-depleted T cells, or PBMCs.

Participants, about 18 to 90 years old, spanned about 26 US areas. The study assigned cohorts using participant-reported clinical history. Before being deemed recovered, Cohort 3 donors had two negative PCRs, clearance, or symptom resolution. This sequence was found in a man in his fifties or sixties who had recovered from COVID-19. The chain employs TRBV27 and TRBJ1-1; 7 nucleotides agree with TRBD1. Specimen: PBMCs or T cells enriched from blood (not recorded which). CDR3 coding DNA: TGTGCCAGCAGTTTAATAGGGGGCAAGAGGAATGAAGCTTTCTTT. Protein product: CASSLIGGKRNEAFF.